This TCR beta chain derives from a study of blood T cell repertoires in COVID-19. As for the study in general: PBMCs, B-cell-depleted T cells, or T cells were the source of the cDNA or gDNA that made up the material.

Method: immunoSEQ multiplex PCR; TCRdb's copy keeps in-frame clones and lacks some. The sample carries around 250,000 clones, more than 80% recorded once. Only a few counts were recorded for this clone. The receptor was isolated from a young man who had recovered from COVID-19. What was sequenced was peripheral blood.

CDR3 region: CASSFDYREQFF. CDR3 DNA sequence: TGTGCCAGCAGCTTTGACTACCGGGAGCAGTTCTTC. The chain links TRBV7-9 to TRBJ2-1; the D gene is possibly TRBD2 (5 bases). CDR1 SEHNR and CDR2 FQNEAQ come from the germline V gene (reference sequence). The CDR3 length is 12 residues. The V end lost 3 bases, the J end lost 10 bases, and 10 bases lay between the germline ends.